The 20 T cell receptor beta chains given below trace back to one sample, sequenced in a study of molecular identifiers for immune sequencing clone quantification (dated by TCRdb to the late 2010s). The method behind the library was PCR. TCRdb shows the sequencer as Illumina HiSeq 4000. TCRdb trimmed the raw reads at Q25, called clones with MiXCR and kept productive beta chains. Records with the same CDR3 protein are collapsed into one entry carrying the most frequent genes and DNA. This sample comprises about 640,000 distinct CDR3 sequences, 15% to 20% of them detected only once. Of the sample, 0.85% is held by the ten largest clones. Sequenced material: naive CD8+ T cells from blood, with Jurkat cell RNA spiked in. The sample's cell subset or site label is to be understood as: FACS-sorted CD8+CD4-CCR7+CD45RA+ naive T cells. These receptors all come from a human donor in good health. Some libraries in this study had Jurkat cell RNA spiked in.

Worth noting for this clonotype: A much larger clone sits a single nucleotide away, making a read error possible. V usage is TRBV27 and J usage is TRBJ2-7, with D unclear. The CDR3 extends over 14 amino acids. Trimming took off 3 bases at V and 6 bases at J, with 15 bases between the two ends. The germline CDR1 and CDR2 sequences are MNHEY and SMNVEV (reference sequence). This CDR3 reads CASSFEVTPSEQYF. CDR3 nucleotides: TGTGCCAGCAGTTTTGAGGTCACCCCCTCCGAGCAGTACTTC.

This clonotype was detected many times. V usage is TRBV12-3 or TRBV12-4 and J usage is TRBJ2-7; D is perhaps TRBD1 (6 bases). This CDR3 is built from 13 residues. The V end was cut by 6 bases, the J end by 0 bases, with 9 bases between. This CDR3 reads CASRFRGSYEQYF. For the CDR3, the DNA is TGTGCCAGCAGGTTCAGGGGCTCCTACGAGCAGTACTTC.

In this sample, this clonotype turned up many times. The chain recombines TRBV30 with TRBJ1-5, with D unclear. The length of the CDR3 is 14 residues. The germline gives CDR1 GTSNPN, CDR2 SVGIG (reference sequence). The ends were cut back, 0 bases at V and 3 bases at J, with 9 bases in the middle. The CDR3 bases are TGTGCCTGGAGTGTCGGCGGGTACAATCAGCCCCAGCATTTT. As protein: CAWSVGGYNQPQHF.

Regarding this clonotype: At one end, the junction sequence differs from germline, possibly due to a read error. This CDR3 is CASSYSPGSNQLQHF. The CDR3 DNA reads as TGTGCCAGCAGTTACTCTCCAGGTAGCAATCAGCTCCAGCATTTT. The genes are TRBV6-2 or TRBV6-3 and TRBJ1-5; D remains ambiguous. Germline V CDR1 and CDR2: MNHEY, SVGEGT. The CDR3 loop spans 15 amino acids.

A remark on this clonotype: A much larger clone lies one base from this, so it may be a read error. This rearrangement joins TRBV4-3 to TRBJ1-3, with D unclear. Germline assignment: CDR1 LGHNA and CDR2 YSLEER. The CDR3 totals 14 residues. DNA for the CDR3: TGCGCCAGCAGCCCGACAATAATGGGAAGCACCATATATTTT. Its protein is CASSPTIMGSTIYF.

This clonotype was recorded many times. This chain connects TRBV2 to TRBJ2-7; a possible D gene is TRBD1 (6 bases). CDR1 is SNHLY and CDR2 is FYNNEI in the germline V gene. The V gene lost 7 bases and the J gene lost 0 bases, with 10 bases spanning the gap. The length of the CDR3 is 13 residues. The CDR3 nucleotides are TGTGCCAGCAAATCGGACAGCTCCTACGAGCAGTACTTC. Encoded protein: CASKSDSSYEQYF.

The CDR3 sequence: CASSLEEKHYEQYF. CDR3 in DNA: TGCGCCAGCAGCCTAGAAGAAAAACACTACGAGCAGTACTTC. The chain is built from TRBV5-1 and TRBJ2-7; D unclear. V lost 4 bases and J lost 3, with 14 bases in between. CDR3 length: 14 amino acids. Germline V gene data show CDR1 as SGHRS and CDR2 as YFSETQ. The full variable domain, with the rest looked up from reference TRBV5-1 and TRBJ2-7, is KAGVTQTPRYLIKTRGQQVTLSCSPISGHRSVSWYQQTPGQGLQFLFEYFSETQRNKGNFPGRFSGRQFSNSRSEMNVSTLELGDSALYLCASSLEEKHYEQYFGPGTRLTVT.

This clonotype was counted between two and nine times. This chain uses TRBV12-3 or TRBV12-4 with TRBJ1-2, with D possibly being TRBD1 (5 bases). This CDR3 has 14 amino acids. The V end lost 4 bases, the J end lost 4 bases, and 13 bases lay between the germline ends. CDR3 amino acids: CASSSGTNIYGYTF. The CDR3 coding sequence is TGTGCCAGCAGTTCCGGGACGAACATCTATGGCTACACCTTC.

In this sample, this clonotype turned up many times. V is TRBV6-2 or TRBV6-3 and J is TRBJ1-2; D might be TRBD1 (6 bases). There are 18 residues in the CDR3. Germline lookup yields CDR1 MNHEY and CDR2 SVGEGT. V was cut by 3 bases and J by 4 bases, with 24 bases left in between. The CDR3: CASSYSPTQTGIIYGYTF. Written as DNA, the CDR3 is TGTGCCAGCAGTTATTCACCGACCCAGACAGGCATAATCTATGGCTACACCTTC.

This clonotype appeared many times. CDR3 sequence reads: CASSSGGVGYEQYF. DNA for the CDR3: TGTGCCAGTAGTTCAGGCGGGGTCGGCTACGAGCAGTACTTC. This sequence joins TRBV19 and TRBJ2-7, with D tentatively TRBD2 (6 bases). The V and J ends lost 5 bases and 3 bases respectively, with 14 bases between them. The CDR3 sequence is 14 residues long. Germline CDR1 reads LNHDA; CDR2 reads SQIVND (reference sequence).

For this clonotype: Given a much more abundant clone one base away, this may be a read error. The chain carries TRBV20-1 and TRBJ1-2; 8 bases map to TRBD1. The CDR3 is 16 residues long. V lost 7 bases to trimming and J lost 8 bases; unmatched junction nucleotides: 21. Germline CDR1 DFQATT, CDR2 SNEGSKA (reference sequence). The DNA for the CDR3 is TGCAGTGTTTTACCCCCAGCCAGGGACAGGTGGGGCGGCTACACCTTC. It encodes CSVLPPARDRWGGYTF.

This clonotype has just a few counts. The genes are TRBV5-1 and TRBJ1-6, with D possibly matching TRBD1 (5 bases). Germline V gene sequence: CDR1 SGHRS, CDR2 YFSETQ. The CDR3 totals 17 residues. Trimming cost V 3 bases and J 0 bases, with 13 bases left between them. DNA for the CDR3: TGCGCCAGCAGCTCAGGGACCGTGAGCTCCTATAATTCACCCCTCCACTTT. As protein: CASSSGTVSSYNSPLHF.

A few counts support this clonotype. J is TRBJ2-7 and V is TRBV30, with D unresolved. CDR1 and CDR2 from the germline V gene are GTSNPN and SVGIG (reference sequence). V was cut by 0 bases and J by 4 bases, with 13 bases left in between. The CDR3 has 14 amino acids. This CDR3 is CAWSVLLNRYEQYF. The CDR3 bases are TGTGCCTGGAGTGTACTACTAAACCGTTACGAGCAGTACTTC.

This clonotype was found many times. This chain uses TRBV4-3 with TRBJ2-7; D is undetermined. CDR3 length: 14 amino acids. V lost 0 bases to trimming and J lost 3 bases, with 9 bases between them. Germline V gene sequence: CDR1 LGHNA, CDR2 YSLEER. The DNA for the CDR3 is TGCGCCAGCAGCCAAGATTGGGGTAGCTACGAGCAGTACTTC. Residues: CASSQDWGSYEQYF.

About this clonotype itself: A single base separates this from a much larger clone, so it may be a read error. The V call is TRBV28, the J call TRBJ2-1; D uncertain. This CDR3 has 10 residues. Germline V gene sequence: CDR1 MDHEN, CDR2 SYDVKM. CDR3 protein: CASSRFEQLF. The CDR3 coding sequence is TGTGCCAGCAGCCGTTTTGAGCAGCTCTTC. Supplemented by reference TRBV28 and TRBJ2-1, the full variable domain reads DVKVTQSSRYLVKRTGEKVFLECVQDMDHENMFWYRQDPGLGLRLIYFSYDVKMKEKGDIPEGYSVSREKKERFSLILESASTNQTSMYLCASSRFEQLFGPGTRLTVL.

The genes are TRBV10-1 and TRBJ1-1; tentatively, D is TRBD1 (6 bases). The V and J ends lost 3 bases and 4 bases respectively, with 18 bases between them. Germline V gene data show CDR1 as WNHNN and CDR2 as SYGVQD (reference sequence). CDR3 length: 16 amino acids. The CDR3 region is CASSEGRGPLGTEAFF. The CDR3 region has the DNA TGCGCCAGCAGTGAAGGCAGGGGCCCGTTGGGCACTGAAGCTTTCTTT.

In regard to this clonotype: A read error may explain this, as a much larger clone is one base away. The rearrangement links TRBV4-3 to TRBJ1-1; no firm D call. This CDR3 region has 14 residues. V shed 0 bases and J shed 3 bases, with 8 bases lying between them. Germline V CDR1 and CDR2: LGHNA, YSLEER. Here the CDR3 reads CASSQDQGHTEAFF. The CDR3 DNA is TGCGCCAGCAGCCAAGATCAAGGTCACACTGAAGCTTTCTTT.

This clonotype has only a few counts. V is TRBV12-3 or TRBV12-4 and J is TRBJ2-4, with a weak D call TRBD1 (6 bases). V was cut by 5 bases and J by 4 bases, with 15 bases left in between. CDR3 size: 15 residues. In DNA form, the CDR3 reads TGTGCCAGCAGTCCTCCACAGGGTTTGAAAAACATTCAGTACTTC. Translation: CASSPPQGLKNIQYF.

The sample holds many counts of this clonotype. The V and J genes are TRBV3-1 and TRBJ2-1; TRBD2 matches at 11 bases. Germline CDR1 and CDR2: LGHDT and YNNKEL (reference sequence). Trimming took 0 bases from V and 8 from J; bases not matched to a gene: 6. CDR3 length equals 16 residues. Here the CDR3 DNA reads TGTGCCAGCAGCCAAGATTTCGTACTAGCGGGAGATGAGCAGTTCTTC. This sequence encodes CASSQDFVLAGDEQFF.

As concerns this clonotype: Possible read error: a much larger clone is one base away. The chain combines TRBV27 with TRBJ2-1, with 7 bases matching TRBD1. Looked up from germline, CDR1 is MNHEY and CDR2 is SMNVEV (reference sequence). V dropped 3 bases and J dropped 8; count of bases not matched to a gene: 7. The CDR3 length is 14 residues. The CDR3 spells CASSLQQGIDEQFF. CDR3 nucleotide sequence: TGTGCCAGCAGTTTGCAACAGGGGATTGATGAGCAGTTCTTC.